The clone carrying this T cell receptor (beta chain) appeared a single time. The V gene end was trimmed by 2 bases and the J gene end by 0 bases; junction bases not matched to a gene: 2. Per the germline V gene, CDR1 is SGHRS and CDR2 is YFSETQ. CDR3 length: 17 amino acids. The sample is drawn from a study of OX40 agonist ivuxolimab in advanced cancers. On the study more broadly: At 0.01 to 10 mg/kg, ivuxolimab was administered intravenously to patients every 2 weeks. Participants could have had prior anti-PD-1, anti-PD-L1 or anti-CTLA-4 therapy, and around 40% had some. Three patients got partial responses; one had hepatocellular carcinoma and two had cutaneous melanoma.

Some clones are missing from TCRdb's copy, which holds only in-frame ones; the method was immunoSEQ multiplex PCR. In the table there are 75,000 to 95,000 clones, around 92% of which are singletons. No patient had autoimmune disease or received systemic immunosuppression. V is TRBV5-1 and J is TRBJ2-1; 13 bases line up with TRBD2. Sequences were derived from CD4+ or CD8+ T cells sorted from blood, sampled in a trial of the OX40 agonist ivuxolimab. The TCR was taken from an adult with an advanced solid tumor such as melanoma, head and neck, liver or kidney cancer. The CDR3 sequence: CASSFGLAGASYNEQFF. CDR3 bases: TGCGCCAGCAGCTTTGGACTAGCGGGGGCCTCCTACAATGAGCAGTTCTTC.